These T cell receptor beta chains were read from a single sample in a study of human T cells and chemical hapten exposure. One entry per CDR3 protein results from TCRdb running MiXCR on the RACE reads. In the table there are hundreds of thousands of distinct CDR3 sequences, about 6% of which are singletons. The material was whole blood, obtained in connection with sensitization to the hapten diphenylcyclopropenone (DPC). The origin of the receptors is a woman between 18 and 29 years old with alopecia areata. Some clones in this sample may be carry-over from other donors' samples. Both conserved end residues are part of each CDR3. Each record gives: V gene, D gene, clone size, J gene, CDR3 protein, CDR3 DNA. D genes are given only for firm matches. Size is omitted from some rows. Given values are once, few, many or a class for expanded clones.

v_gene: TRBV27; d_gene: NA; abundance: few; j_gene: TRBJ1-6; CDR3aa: CASRLLVASSPLHF; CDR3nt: TGTGCCAGCAGGCTGTTGGTTGCATCTTCACCCCTCCACTTT
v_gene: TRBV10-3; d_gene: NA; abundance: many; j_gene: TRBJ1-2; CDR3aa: CAISEDLSNYGYTF; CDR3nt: TGTGCCATCAGTGAGGACCTTTCAAACTATGGCTACACCTTC
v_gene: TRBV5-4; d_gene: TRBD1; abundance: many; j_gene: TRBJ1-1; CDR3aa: CASSLGQGVAEAFF; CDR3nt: TGTGCCAGCAGCTTGGGACAGGGGGTTGCTGAAGCTTTCTTT
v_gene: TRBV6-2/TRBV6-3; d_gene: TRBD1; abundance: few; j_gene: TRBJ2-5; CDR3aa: CASSPDDRVIETQYF; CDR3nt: TGTGCCAGCAGCCCAGATGACAGGGTCATTGAGACCCAGTACTTC
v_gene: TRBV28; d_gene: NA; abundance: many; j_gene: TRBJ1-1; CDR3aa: CASSLISNTEAFF; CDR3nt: TGTGCCAGCAGTTTGATAAGCAACACTGAAGCTTTCTTT
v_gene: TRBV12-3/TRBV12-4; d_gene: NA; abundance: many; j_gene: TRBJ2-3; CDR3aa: CASSFRNSVDTQYF; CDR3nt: TGTGCCAGCAGTTTCAGGAACTCCGTTGATACGCAGTATTTT
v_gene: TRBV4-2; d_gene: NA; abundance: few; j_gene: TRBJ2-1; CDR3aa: CASSQGVGARGEQFF; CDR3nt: TGTGCCAGCAGCCAAGGGGTCGGGGCTCGTGGGGAGCAGTTCTTC
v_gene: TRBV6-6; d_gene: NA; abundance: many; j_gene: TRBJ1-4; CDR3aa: CASSYSNREKNEKLFF; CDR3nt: TGTGCCAGCAGTTACTCCAACAGGGAAAAAAATGAAAAACTGTTTTTT
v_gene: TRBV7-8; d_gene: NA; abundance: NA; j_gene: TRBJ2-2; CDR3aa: CASSLMVAANTGELFF; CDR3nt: TGTGCCAGCAGCTTAATGGTAGCGGCGAACACCGGGGAGCTGTTTTTT
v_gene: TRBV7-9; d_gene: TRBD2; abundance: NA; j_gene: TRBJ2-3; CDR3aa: CASSSQTSGGRTDTQYF; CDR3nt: TGTGCCAGCAGCTCCCAGACTAGCGGGGGCCGCACAGATACGCAGTATTTT
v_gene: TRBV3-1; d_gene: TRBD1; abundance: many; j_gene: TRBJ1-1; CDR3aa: CASSPNGQGARWNTEAFF; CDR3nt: TGTGCCAGCAGCCCAAATGGGCAGGGGGCGAGGTGGAACACTGAAGCTTTCTTT
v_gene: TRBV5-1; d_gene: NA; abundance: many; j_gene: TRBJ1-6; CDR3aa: CASSSMTHNSPLHF; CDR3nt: TGCGCCAGCAGCTCCATGACACATAATTCACCCCTCCACTTT
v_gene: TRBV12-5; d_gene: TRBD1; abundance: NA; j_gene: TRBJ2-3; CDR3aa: CASARSGTEIDTQYF; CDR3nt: TGTGCTAGTGCTAGATCCGGGACAGAAATAGATACGCAGTATTTT
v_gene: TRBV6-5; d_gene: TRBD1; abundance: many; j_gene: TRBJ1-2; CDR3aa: CASRRTGTNPNYGYTF; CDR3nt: TGTGCCAGCAGACGGACAGGAACTAACCCGAACTATGGCTACACCTTC
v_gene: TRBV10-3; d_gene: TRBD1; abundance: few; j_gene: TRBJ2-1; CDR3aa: CAISADMGQGYNEQFF; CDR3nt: TGTGCCATCAGTGCCGACATGGGACAGGGCTACAATGAGCAGTTCTTC
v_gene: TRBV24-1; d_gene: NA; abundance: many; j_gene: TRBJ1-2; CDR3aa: CATSEGPNYGYTF; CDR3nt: TGTGCCACCAGTGAAGGGCCAAACTATGGCTACACCTTC
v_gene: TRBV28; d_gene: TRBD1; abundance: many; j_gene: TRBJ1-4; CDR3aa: CASSFRDRGEKLFF; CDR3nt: TGTGCCAGCAGTTTTAGGGACAGGGGTGAAAAACTGTTTTTT
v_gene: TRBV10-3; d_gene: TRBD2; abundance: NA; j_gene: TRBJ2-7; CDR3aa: CAISSTRGRGTSNEQYF; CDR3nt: TGTGCCATCAGCTCGACCCGCGGCCGCGGGACTAGCAACGAGCAGTACTTC
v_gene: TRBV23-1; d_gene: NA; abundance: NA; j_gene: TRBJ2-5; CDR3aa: CASSQLGRQETQYF; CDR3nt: TGCGCCAGCAGTCAATTGGGGCGGCAAGAGACCCAGTACTTC
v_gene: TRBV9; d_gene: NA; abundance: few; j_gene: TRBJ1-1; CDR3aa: CASTREGPGTEAFF; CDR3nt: TGTGCCAGTACTCGAGAAGGGCCAGGGACTGAAGCTTTCTTT
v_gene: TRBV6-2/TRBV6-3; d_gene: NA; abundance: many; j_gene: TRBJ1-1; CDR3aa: CASSYSRGPTEAFF; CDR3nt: TGTGCCAGCAGTTACTCTAGGGGTCCCACTGAAGCTTTCTTT
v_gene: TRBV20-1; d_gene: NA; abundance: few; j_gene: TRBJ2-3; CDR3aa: CSARKSLTDTQYF; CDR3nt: TGCAGTGCTAGAAAGAGCCTAACAGATACGCAGTATTTT
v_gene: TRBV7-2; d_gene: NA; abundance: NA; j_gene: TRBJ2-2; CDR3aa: CASSVKTGLTGELFF; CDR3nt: TGTGCCAGCAGCGTTAAGACAGGTCTCACCGGGGAGCTGTTTTTT
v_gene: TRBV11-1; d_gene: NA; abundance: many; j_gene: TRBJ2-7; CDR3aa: CASRLRGTAYEQYF; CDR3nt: TGTGCCAGCAGGTTACGGGGGACAGCTTACGAGCAGTACTTC
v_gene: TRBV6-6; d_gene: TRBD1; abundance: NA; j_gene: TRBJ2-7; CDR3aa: CASSYDPGQVKGYEQYF; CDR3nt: TGTGCCAGCAGTTACGACCCAGGACAGGTAAAAGGCTACGAGCAGTACTTC
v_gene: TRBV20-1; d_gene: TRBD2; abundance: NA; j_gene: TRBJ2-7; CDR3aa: CSARDPSSGGPSYEQYF; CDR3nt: TGCAGTGCTAGAGACCCTTCTAGCGGGGGGCCGTCCTACGAGCAGTACTTC
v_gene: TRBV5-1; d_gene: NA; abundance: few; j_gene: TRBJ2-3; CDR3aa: CASSYGQITDTQYF; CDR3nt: TGCGCCAGCAGCTACGGACAGATCACAGATACGCAGTATTTT
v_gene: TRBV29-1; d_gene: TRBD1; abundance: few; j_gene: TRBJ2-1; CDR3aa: CSVNRGTYNEQFF; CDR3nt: TGCAGCGTGAACAGGGGAACCTACAATGAGCAGTTCTTC
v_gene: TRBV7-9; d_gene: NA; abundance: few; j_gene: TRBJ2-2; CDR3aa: CASRFAPRTGELFF; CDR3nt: TGTGCCAGCAGATTCGCCCCAAGGACCGGGGAGCTGTTTTTT
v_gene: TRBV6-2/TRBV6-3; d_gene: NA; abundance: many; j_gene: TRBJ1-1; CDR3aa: CASKDGGLGTEAFF; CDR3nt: TGTGCCAGCAAGGACGGGGGGCTAGGAACTGAAGCTTTCTTT
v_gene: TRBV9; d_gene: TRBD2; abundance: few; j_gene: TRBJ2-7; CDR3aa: CASSVGPLGSGGSYEQYF; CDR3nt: TGTGCCAGCAGCGTAGGGCCCCTGGGAAGCGGGGGGAGCTACGAGCAGTACTTC
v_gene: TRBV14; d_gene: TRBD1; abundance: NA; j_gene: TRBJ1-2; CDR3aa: CASSQEGKETGDPYGYTF; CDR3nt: TGTGCCAGCAGCCAAGAAGGAAAGGAGACAGGGGATCCCTATGGCTACACCTTC
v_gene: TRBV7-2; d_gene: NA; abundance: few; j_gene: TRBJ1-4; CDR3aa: CASSLYSGDNEKLFF; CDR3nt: TGTGCCAGCAGCTTGTACTCAGGGGATAATGAAAAACTGTTTTTT
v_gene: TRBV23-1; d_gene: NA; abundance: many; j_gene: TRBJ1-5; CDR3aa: CASGISGNQPQHF; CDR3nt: TGCGCCAGCGGTATATCAGGGAACCAGCCCCAGCATTTT
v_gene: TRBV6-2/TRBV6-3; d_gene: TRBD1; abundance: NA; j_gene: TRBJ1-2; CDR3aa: CASISGTGGFRDYGYTF; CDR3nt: TGTGCCAGCATTTCCGGGACAGGGGGCTTTCGGGACTATGGCTACACCTTC
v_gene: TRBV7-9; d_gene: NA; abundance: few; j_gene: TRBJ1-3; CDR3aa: CASSSLLGLSGNTIYF; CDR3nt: TGTGCCAGCAGCTCCCTCCTGGGACTTTCTGGAAACACCATATATTTT
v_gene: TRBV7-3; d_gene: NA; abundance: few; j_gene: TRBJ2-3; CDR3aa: CASSPFGGGTDTQYF; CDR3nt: TGTGCCAGCAGCCCCTTTGGCGGCGGCACAGATACGCAGTATTTT
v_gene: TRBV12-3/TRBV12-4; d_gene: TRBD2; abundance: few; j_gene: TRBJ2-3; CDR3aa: CASSSTSGGLNPTQYF; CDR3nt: TGTGCCAGCAGTTCGACTAGCGGGGGGCTGAACCCTACGCAGTATTTT
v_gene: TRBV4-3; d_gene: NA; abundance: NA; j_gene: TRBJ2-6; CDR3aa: CASSQTYPSRTSNVLTF; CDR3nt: TGCGCCAGCAGCCAGACTTACCCATCGCGGACCTCCAACGTCCTGACTTTC
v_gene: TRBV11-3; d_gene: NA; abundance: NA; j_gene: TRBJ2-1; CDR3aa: CASSLGPVDGEQFF; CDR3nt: TGTGCCAGCAGCTTAGGGCCAGTTGACGGTGAGCAGTTCTTC
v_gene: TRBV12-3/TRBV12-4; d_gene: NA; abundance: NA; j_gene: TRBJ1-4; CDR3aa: CASSLWLEDEKLFF; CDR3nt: TGTGCCAGCAGTTTATGGCTTGAGGATGAAAAACTGTTTTTT
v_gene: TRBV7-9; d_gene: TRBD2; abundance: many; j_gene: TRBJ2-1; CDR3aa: CASSLFARGGNVSEQFF; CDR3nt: TGTGCCAGCAGCTTATTTGCCCGGGGGGGGAACGTGTCTGAGCAGTTCTTC
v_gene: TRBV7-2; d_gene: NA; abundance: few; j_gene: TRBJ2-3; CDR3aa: CASSTDGPTDTQYF; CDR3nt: TGTGCCAGCAGCACGGACGGACCCACAGATACGCAGTATTTT
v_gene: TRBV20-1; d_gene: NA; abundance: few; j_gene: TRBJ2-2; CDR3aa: CSARVAGLNTGELFF; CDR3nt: TGCAGTGCTAGAGTTGCAGGGCTGAACACCGGGGAGCTGTTTTTT
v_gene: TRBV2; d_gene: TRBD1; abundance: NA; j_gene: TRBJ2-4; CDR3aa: CASSEVETGDIQYF; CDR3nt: TGTGCCAGCAGTGAAGTTGAGACAGGGGACATTCAGTACTTC
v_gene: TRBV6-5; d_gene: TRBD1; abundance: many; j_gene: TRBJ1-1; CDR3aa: CASSYGTGVLPNTEAFF; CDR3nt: TGTGCCAGCAGTTACGGGACAGGGGTCCTACCTAACACTGAAGCTTTCTTT
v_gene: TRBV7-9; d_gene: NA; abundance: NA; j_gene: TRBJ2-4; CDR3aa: CASSLRGGPENIQYF; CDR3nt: TGTGCCAGCAGCTTAAGAGGCGGCCCAGAAAACATTCAGTACTTC
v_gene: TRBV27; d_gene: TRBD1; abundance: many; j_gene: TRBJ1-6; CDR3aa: CASRFGQANSPLHF; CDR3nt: TGTGCCAGCAGATTCGGACAGGCTAATTCACCCCTCCACTTT
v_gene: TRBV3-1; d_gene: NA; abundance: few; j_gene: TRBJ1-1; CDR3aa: CASRLMGGETEAFF; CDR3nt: TGTGCCAGCAGATTGATGGGGGGCGAAACTGAAGCTTTCTTT
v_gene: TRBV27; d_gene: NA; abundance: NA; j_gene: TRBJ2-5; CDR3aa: CASSLVGGGPSQETQYF; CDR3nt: TGTGCCAGCAGTTTGGTCGGAGGGGGGCCCTCCCAAGAGACCCAGTACTTC
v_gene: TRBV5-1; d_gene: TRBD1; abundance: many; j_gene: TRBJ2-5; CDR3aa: CASSQGQGALETQYF; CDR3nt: TGCGCCAGCAGTCAAGGGCAGGGGGCCCTAGAGACCCAGTACTTC
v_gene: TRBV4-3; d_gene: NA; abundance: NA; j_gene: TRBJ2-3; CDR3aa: CASSQDLTGSSTDTQYF; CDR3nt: TGCGCCAGCAGCCAAGATCTGACGGGGTCTAGCACAGATACGCAGTATTTT
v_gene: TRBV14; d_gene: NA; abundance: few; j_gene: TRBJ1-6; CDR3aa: CASSPQSNSPLHF; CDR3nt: TGTGCCAGCAGCCCACAGAGCAATTCACCCCTCCACTTT
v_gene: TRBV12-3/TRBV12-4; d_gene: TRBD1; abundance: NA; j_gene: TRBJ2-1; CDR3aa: CASRKQGAYYNEQFF; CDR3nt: TGTGCCAGCAGGAAACAGGGGGCTTACTACAATGAGCAGTTCTTC